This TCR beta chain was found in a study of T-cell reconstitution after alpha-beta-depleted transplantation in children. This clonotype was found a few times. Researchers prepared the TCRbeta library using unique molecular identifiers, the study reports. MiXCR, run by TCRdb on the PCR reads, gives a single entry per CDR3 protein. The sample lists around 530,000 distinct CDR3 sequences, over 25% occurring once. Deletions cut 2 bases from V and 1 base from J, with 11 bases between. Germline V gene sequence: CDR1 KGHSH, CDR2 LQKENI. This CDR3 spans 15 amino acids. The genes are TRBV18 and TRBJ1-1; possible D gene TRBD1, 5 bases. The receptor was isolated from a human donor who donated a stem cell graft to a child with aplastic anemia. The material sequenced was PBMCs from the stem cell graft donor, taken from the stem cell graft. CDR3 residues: CASSPGGTANTEAFF. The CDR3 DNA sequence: TGTGCCAGCTCACCAGGGGGGACGGCGAACACTGAAGCTTTCTTT.